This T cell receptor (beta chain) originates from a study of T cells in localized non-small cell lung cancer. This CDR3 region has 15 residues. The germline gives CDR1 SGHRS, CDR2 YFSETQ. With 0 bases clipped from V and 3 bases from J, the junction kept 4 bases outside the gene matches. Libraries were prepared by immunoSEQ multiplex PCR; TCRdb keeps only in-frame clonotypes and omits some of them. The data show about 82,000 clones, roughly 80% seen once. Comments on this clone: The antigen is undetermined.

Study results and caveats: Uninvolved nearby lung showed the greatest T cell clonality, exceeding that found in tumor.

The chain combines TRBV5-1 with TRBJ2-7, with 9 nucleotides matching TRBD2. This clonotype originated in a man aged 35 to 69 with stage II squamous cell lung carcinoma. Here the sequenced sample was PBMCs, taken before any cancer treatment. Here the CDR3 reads CASSLELAGYYEQYF. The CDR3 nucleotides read TGCGCCAGCAGCTTGGAACTAGCGGGCTACTACGAGCAGTACTTC.